This T cell receptor beta chain came from a study of blood T cell repertoires in COVID-19. Overall study: There were acute and convalescent COVID-19 samples, and they came from the United States, Italy and Spain.

CDR1 and CDR2 (germline): MDHEN, SYDVKM. The CDR3 covers 16 residues. The V end lost 4 bases, the J end lost 0 bases, and 12 bases lay between the germline ends. Participant-reported clinical history was the basis for cohort assignment. TCRdb's table, derived via immunoSEQ multiplex PCR, lists solely in-frame clones and lacks some. The data hold around 130,000 clones, with almost 85% observed a single time. This chain joins TRBV28 and TRBJ1-4; D is uncertain. Sequenced sample: PBMCs or T cells enriched from blood (not recorded which). The sequence came from a woman in her fifties or sixties with acute COVID-19. The CDR3 DNA reads TGTGCCAGCAGTTCCCCTCACCGAGCAACTAATGAAAAACTGTTTTTT. This sequence encodes CASSSPHRATNEKLFF.